This T cell receptor beta chain was identified in a study of response to subunit inactivated influenza vaccine listed by TCRdb under 2018. Regarding the research as a whole: To follow how T cells responded to a trivalent subunit inactivated influenza vaccine, the researchers relied on deep quantitative profiling of the T cell receptor repertoire.

The investigation overall reported the following: It was suggested by the authors that each seasonal influenza vaccination may recruit only a limited number of new T cells.

The CDR3, from cysteine to phenylalanine, totals 15 residues. Solely the CDR3 DNA is kept, with 45 bases framed from the first base. CDR1 and CDR2 are read off the germline V gene as MNHEY and SVGEGT. V lost 5 bases and J lost 2 bases, and the count of bases not matched to a germline gene is 5. Library preparation used RT-PCR. Sequenced using an Illumina HiSeq 2500. The public reads were reprocessed in TCRdb via fastp at Q25 and MiXCR, keeping in-frame beta chains. Records with the same CDR3 protein are collapsed into one entry carrying the most frequent genes and DNA. Across this sample there are 750,000 to 850,000 distinct CDR3 sequences, with around a sixth seen only once. The ten biggest clones cover about 11% of the sample. This clonotype was counted at least ten times. Its target antigen remains unknown. Within one base of it there is no much larger clone, and no base qualities were kept.

The chain links TRBV6-2 or TRBV6-3 with TRBJ2-3, with 9 middle bases fitting TRBD1. The material was PBMCs from blood, obtained roughly 5 days after vaccination. This sequence originates from a middle-aged man who received an inactivated influenza vaccine. Donor details come from another sample of the same person, matched by shared clones. The nucleotide sequence is TGTGCCAGCAGTCACGGACAGGGGATCACAGATACGCAGTATTTT. The translation is CASSHGQGITDTQYF.